The 10 T cell receptor beta chains in this list originate from one sample, sequenced in a study of blood T cell repertoires in COVID-19. Produced via immunoSEQ multiplex PCR; TCRdb's table is partial and in-frame only. There are 110,000 to 150,000 clones in the sample; around four fifths occur only once, and less than 5% lies in the top ten. The specimen was peripheral blood. These receptors were taken from a woman of 80 years or more with acute or convalescent COVID-19.

The rearrangement links TRBV19 to TRBJ1-1; 8 bases align to TRBD1. CDR1 and CDR2 from the germline V gene are LNHDA and SQIVND (reference sequence). J gave up 10 bases and V 3 bases, and 19 bases lay outside the gene matches. This CDR3 comprises 17 residues. CDR3 loop: CASSITDRGILGTGAFF. The CDR3 DNA reads TGTGCCAGTAGTATTACTGACAGGGGTATTTTGGGGACCGGAGCTTTCTTT.

J is TRBJ1-4 and V is TRBV4-2, with 7 positions matching TRBD1. The CDR3 is made up of 18 amino acids. With 0 bases clipped from V and 7 bases from J, the junction kept 14 bases outside the gene matches. CDR1 is LGHNA and CDR2 is YNFKEQ in the germline V gene. This chain's CDR3 is CASSQEIDPRQGGEKLFF. The CDR3 bases are TGTGCCAGCAGCCAAGAAATTGACCCCCGACAGGGAGGTGAAAAACTGTTTTTT.

This clone was counted a few times. The rearrangement joins TRBV5-5 to TRBJ1-4, with D perhaps TRBD1 (6 bases). This CDR3 is built from 16 residues. V lost 4 bases and J lost 6, with 19 bases in between. Germline-derived CDR1 and CDR2 are SGHKS and YYEKEE (reference sequence). For the CDR3, the DNA is TGTGCCAGCAGCGTCCCGGGACACCCGGCCGATGAAAAACTGTTTTTT. Translating gives CASSVPGHPADEKLFF.

The genes are TRBV7-9 and TRBJ1-4, with no clear D. CDR3 length: 14 amino acids. V lost 0 bases and J lost 5, with 7 bases in between. Germline-derived CDR1 and CDR2 are SEHNR and FQNEAQ (reference sequence). This chain's CDR3 is CASSLAVRNEKLFF. Here the CDR3 DNA reads TGTGCCAGCAGCTTAGCGGTCAGGAATGAAAAACTGTTTTTT.

The rearrangement links TRBV11-2 to TRBJ1-1; no clear D gene. Trimming took 4 bases from V and 3 from J, leaving 9 bases between them. The CDR3 extends over 13 amino acids. Germline V gives CDR1 SGHAT, CDR2 FQNNGV. The CDR3: CASSYEADTEAFF. For the CDR3, the DNA is TGTGCCAGCAGCTACGAGGCAGACACTGAAGCTTTCTTT.

The genes are TRBV5-4 and TRBJ2-5, with TRBD2 as a possible D gene (6 bases). Germline V CDR1 and CDR2: SGHNT, YYREEE (reference sequence). The CDR3 loop spans 14 amino acids. The V end was cut by 0 bases, the J end by 5 bases, with 11 bases between. The CDR3 loop is CASSLAGGHETQYF. The CDR3 DNA reads as TGTGCCAGCAGCTTGGCCGGAGGGCACGAGACCCAGTACTTC.

The gene calls are TRBV5-1 and TRBJ2-3; 7 positions match TRBD1. This CDR3 contains 15 residues. Germline loops: CDR1 SGHRS, CDR2 YFSETQ. V shed 4 bases, J shed 2 bases, and the junction held 7 bases outside the gene matches. The CDR3 here is CASSPGTDITDTQYF. CDR3 sequence (DNA): TGCGCCAGCAGCCCCGGGACAGACATCACAGATACGCAGTATTTT.

The chain has TRBV28 and TRBJ1-6; D unresolved. The germline V gene has CDR1 MDHEN and CDR2 SYDVKM. The CDR3 loop spans 12 amino acids. The ends were cut back, 11 bases at V and 9 bases at J, with 14 bases in the middle. CDR3 DNA sequence: TGTGCCGTCCGGGGTTTTGGTTCACCCCTCCACTTT. It encodes CAVRGFGSPLHF.

V gene TRBV11-2 combines with J gene TRBJ2-4; 11 bases are a match to TRBD2. The V gene end was trimmed by 1 base and the J gene end by 6 bases; junction bases not matched to a gene: 8. The CDR3 is 17 residues long. Germline CDR1 reads SGHAT; CDR2 reads FQNNGV. The CDR3 nucleotides read TGTGCCAGCAGCTTAGCGTCGCCGGGACTAGCGGCAAACATTCAGTACTTC. This encodes CASSLASPGLAANIQYF.

V usage is TRBV24-1 and J usage is TRBJ2-3; no reliable D call. Germline values: CDR1 KGHDR, CDR2 SFDVKD. The CDR3 covers 16 residues. The V gene lost 3 bases and the J gene lost 2 bases, with 14 bases spanning the gap. CDR3 amino acids: CATSDPDAGITDTQYF. Here the CDR3 DNA reads TGTGCCACCAGTGATCCCGACGCAGGCATCACAGATACGCAGTATTTT.